This TCR beta chain stems from a study of blood T cell repertoires in COVID-19. At the level of the study: Acute-phase and convalescent COVID-19 samples originated in the United States, Italy and Spain. Sample material is recorded as cDNA or gDNA derived from T cells, B-cell-depleted T cells, or PBMCs.

Authors' data handling: For nucleated cells, counts were estimated from reference gene primer amplification. Assay: immunoSEQ multiplex PCR; the TCRdb copy retains only in-frame clones and omits some. V and J calls and clone size come straight from that table; D and trimming were deduced from the DNA. Of 360,000 or so clones in the sample, 90% were seen once. The CDR3 is 10 amino acids. Trimming stripped 7 bases from V and 6 bases from J, with 6 bases between. Germline CDR1 reads SGHTA; CDR2 reads FQGNSA. The sample consisted of peripheral blood. This receptor was obtained from a man between 18 and 35 years old with active or convalescent COVID-19. V usage is TRBV7-2 and J usage is TRBJ1-2; no clear D. The CDR3 spells CASNSDGYTF. The CDR3 DNA sequence: TGTGCCAGCAACTCGGATGGCTACACCTTC.